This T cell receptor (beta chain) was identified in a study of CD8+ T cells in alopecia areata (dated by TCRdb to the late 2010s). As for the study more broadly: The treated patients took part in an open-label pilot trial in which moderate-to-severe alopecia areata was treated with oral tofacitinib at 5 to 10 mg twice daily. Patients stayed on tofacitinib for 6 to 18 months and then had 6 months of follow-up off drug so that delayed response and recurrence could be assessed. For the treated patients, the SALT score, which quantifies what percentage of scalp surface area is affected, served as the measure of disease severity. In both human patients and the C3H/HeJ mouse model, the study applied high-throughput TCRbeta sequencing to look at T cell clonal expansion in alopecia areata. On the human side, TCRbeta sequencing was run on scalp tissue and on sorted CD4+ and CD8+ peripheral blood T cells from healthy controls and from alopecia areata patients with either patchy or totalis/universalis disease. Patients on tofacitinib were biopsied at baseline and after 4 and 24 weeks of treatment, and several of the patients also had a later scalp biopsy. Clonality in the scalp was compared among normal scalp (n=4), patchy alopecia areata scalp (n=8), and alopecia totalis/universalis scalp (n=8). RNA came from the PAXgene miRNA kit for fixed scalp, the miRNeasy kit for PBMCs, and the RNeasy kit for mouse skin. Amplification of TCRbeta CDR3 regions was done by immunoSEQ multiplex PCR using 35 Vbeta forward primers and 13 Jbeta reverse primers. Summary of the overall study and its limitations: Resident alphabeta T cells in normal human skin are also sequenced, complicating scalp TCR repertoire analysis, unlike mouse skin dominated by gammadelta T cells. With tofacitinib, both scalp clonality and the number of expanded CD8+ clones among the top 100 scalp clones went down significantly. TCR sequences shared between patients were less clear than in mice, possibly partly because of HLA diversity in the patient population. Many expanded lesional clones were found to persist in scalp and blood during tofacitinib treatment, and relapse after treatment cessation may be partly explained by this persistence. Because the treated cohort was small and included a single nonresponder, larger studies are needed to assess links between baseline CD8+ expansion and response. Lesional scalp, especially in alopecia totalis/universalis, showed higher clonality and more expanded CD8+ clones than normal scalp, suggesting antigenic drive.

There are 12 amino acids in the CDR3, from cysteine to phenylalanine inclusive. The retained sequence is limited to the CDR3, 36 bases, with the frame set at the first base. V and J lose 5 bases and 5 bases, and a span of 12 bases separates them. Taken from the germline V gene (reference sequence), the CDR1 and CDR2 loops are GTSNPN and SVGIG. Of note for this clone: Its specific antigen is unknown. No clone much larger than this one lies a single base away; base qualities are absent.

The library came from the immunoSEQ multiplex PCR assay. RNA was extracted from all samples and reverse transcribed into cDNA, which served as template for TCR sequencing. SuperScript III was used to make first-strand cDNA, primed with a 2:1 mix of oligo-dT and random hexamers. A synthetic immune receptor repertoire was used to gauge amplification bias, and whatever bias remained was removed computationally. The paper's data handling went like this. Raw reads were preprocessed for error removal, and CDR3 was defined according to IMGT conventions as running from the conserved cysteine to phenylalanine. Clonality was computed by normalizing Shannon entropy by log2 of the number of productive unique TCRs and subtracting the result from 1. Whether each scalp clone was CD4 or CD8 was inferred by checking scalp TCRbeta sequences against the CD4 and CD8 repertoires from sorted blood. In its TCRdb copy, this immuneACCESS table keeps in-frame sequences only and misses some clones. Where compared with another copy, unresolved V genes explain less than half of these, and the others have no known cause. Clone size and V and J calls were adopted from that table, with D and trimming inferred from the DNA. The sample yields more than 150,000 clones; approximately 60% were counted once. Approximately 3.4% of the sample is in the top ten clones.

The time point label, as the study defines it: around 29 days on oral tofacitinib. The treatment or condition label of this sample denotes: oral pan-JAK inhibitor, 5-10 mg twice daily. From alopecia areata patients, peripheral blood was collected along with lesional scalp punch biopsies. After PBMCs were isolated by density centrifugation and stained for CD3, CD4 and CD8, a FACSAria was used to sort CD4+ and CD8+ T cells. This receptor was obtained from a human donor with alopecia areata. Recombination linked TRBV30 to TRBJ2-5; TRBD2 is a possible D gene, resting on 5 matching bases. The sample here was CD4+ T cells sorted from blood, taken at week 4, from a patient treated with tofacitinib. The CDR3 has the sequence CAWDPGSETQYF. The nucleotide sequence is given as TGTGCCTGGGACCCGGGGAGTGAGACCCAGTACTTC.